This T cell receptor (beta chain) is from a study of ipilimumab plus nivolumab after autologous stem cell transplantation. TCRdb keeps only in-frame clones here, not all; method: immunoSEQ multiplex PCR. Of 9,500 to 15,000 clones in the sample, roughly three quarters were seen once. The CDR3 runs 14 residues. Starting 14 to 28 days after autologous transplant, ipilimumab 1 mg/kg was given. The source was PBMCs, collected in a trial of ipilimumab plus nivolumab as post-transplant consolidation. The gene calls are TRBV21-1 and TRBJ2-1; TRBD2, the table's D call, was not compared with the DNA. TRBV21-1 is designated a pseudogene. The receptor's source is a male donor with diffuse large B-cell lymphoma. This CDR3 reads CASSAGLAGDEQFF. The CDR3 bases are TGTGCCAGCAGCGCGGGACTAGCGGGAGACGAGCAGTTCTTC.